Given below is one T cell receptor (beta chain) in context. A junction end diverges from the germline sequence, so it may reflect a read error. The data derive from a study of control samples from healthy donors and cancer patients. Sequencing used immunoSEQ multiplex PCR; TCRdb keeps in-frame clones, though not all of them. This table has about 180,000 clones, roughly 89% appearing once. The TCR comes from a woman aged 45 to 65 in good health. Material: blood.

The CDR3 protein is CASSYRARSNPEAFF. The CDR3 bases are TGTGCCAGCAGTTACCGGGCCCGCTCGAACCCTGAAGCTTTCTTT. The chain joins TRBV6-2 or TRBV6-3 to TRBJ1-1, with unresolved D. The CDR3 spans 15 residues. Germline assignment: CDR1 MNHEY and CDR2 SVGEGT.